This is a list of T cell receptor beta chains from one sample in a study of T-cell memory formation after mild COVID-19. TCRdb re-derived calls from the 5' RACE reads in MiXCR, one entry per CDR3 protein. The sample has around 500,000 distinct CDR3 sequences, roughly 20% seen once. Sequencing was performed on PBMCs or a T cell subset sorted from them (not recorded which). All receptors derive from an adult woman who had mild COVID-19 (a few samples of this study predate the infection). Cell type and time point are not known. Both conserved end residues are part of each CDR3. The D gene is left open where the match is weak. Clone size, where shown, is once, few, many, or a class for clones that have expanded.

d_call	v_call	j_call	clone_size	cdr3_nt	cdr3_aa
TRBD1	TRBV30	TRBJ1-3	-	TGTGCCTGGAGTGTACGGCTCCAGGGGGCGTCCGGAAACACCATATATTTT	CAWSVRLQGASGNTIYF
-	TRBV3-2	TRBJ2-1	-	TGTGCCAGCAGCCAAGTGTGGGACAATGAGCAGTTCTTC	CASSQVWDNEQFF
-	TRBV20-1	TRBJ1-3	-	TGCAGTGCCGGAAGAGGAGGAACTGGAAACACCATATATTTT	CSAGRGGTGNTIYF
TRBD2	TRBV3-1	TRBJ2-3	-	TGTGCCAGCAGCCAACTAGCGGGGGGCGCCCGAGGGGATACGCAGTATTTT	CASSQLAGGARGDTQYF
TRBD1	TRBV19	TRBJ2-1	few	TGTGCCAGTAGTAGGACAGGGATCAATGAGCAGTTCTTC	CASSRTGINEQFF
-	TRBV4-2	TRBJ1-5	few	TGTGCCAGCAGCCAAGAGAGCGGACAGCCCCAGCATTTT	CASSQESGQPQHF
TRBD1	TRBV4-3	TRBJ2-1	few	TGCGCCAGCAGCCAAGACGGCTCCAGGGGGAATGAGCAGTTCTTC	CASSQDGSRGNEQFF
TRBD1	TRBV11-1	TRBJ1-1	-	TGTGCCAGCAGCTTAGTTGCGGGACAGCTGAACACTGAAGCTTTCTTT	CASSLVAGQLNTEAFF
-	TRBV4-2	TRBJ2-1	-	TGTGCCAGCAGCCAGTCTTCCTCCCGAAACAATGAGCAGTTCTTC	CASSQSSSRNNEQFF
-	TRBV30	TRBJ2-4	few	TGTGCCTGGAGTGCCGGACAAAACATTCAGTACTTC	CAWSAGQNIQYF
TRBD1	TRBV12-3/TRBV12-4	TRBJ2-7	few	TGTGCCAGCAGCGCGACAGGGGGAACGCAGTACTTC	CASSATGGTQYF
-	TRBV24-1	TRBJ1-5	-	TGTGCCACCAGTGACGACAGTTATAGCAATCAGCCCCAGCATTTT	CATSDDSYSNQPQHF
TRBD2	TRBV24-1	TRBJ2-4	few	TGTGCCACCAGTGATCCGTTGGGCGGGAGGTTCCTTAACATTCAGTACTTC	CATSDPLGGRFLNIQYF
-	TRBV20-1	TRBJ1-6	few	TGCAGTGCTAGAGATGTCGGGGTAGGGCAGACCTATAATTCACCCCTCCACTTT	CSARDVGVGQTYNSPLHF
TRBD2	TRBV19	TRBJ2-1	few	TGTGCCAGTAGTATTCAGACTAGCGGGATGGATGAGCAGTTCTTC	CASSIQTSGMDEQFF
-	TRBV7-9	TRBJ2-7	few	TGTGCCAGCAGCTTATCGGGGGGCAACGAGCAGTACTTC	CASSLSGGNEQYF
TRBD1	TRBV9	TRBJ2-1	-	TGTGCCAGCAGCGACCGGGACAGTCCCTACAATGAGCAGTTCTTC	CASSDRDSPYNEQFF
-	TRBV30	TRBJ1-4	-	TGTGCCTGGAGTGTTTTTGGGGCTGAAAAACTGTTTTTT	CAWSVFGAEKLFF
-	TRBV18	TRBJ2-2	few	TGTGCCAGCCCATCGACTAGGGTCACCGGGGAGCTGTTTTTT	CASPSTRVTGELFF
TRBD1	TRBV6-1	TRBJ2-5	-	TGTGCCAGCAGTGTCGGCAGGGGGCCCTTCCAAGAGACCCAGTACTTC	CASSVGRGPFQETQYF
TRBD2	TRBV4-2	TRBJ2-3	-	TGTGCCAGCAGCCAGCGACTAGCGGGGGATACTCAGTTTACGCAGTATTTT	CASSQRLAGDTQFTQYF
-	TRBV13	TRBJ2-7	-	TGTGCCAGCAGCAAGGGACTTCTTTACGAGGAGCAGTACTTC	CASSKGLLYEEQYF
-	TRBV2	TRBJ2-1	few	TGTGCCAGCAGTGAAGAGCAGTGGAATGAGCAGTTCTTC	CASSEEQWNEQFF
-	TRBV29-1	TRBJ2-5	-	TGCAGCGTTGCGTCGGGGGGCCCTCAAGAGACCCAGTACTTC	CSVASGGPQETQYF
-	TRBV12-3/TRBV12-4	TRBJ2-1	-	TGTGCCAGCAGCCCCACTAGCTGGGCCTACAATGAGCAGTTCTTC	CASSPTSWAYNEQFF
-	TRBV5-1	TRBJ1-2	many	TGCGCCAGCAGCCCGGAAGGAGTCAGGGCTAACTATGGCTACACCTTC	CASSPEGVRANYGYTF
-	TRBV12-3/TRBV12-4	TRBJ2-7	few	TGTGCCAGCAGCCCCAGGGTTTCAGGTTACGAGCAGTACTTC	CASSPRVSGYEQYF
TRBD2	TRBV12-5	TRBJ2-5	few	TGTGCTAGTGGAGACCTAGCGGATCTGCAAGAGACCCAGTACTTC	CASGDLADLQETQYF
TRBD2	TRBV30	TRBJ2-5	few	TGTGCCTGGAGTTCTAGCGGGACCTTTAGAAGAGAGACCCAGTACTTC	CAWSSSGTFRRETQYF
-	TRBV6-6	TRBJ2-7	-	TGTGCCAGCAGTGCATACAGTAGCTCCTACGAGCAGTACTTC	CASSAYSSSYEQYF
TRBD1	TRBV5-1	TRBJ2-7	-	TGCGCCAGCAGCCGGACAGGGGGTTTCTCCTACGAGCAGTACTTC	CASSRTGGFSYEQYF
-	TRBV15	TRBJ2-5	-	TGTGCCACCAGCAGAGTTAGTCTTCAAGAGACCCAGTACTTC	CATSRVSLQETQYF
TRBD1	TRBV6-1	TRBJ1-2	-	TGTGCCAGCAGTGAAACCGTCATCCCCGCCTCGGACAGGGCCTATGGCTACACCTTC	CASSETVIPASDRAYGYTF
-	TRBV21-1	TRBJ2-5	-	TGTGCCAGCAGCAAAGGGAAGGTAGAGACCCAGTACTTC	CASSKGKVETQYF
TRBD2	TRBV11-2	TRBJ2-3	-	TGTGCCAGCAGCCGAGCGGTCCGGACTAGCGGGAATACGCAGTATTTT	CASSRAVRTSGNTQYF
-	TRBV6-5	TRBJ1-2	-	TGTGCCAGCAGTTACCCAGGGGAGACTGGCTACACCTTC	CASSYPGETGYTF
TRBD2	TRBV12-5	TRBJ2-3	-	TGTGCTAGTGGTTTGGTACTCGGGAGGCCGCCGGATACGCAGTATTTT	CASGLVLGRPPDTQYF
-	TRBV19	TRBJ2-7	-	TGTGCCAGTAGCCATAGCATCGGCGGCGAGCAGTACTTC	CASSHSIGGEQYF
-	TRBV4-1	TRBJ2-7	few	TGCGCCAGCAGCCAAGATCCGGGGGTCTACGAGCAGTACTTC	CASSQDPGVYEQYF
-	TRBV25-1	TRBJ2-3	few	TGTGCCAGCAGTGAAGGGTTTAGTAGCGCTGGGTTGGATACGCAGTATTTT	CASSEGFSSAGLDTQYF
TRBD1	TRBV3-1	TRBJ2-1	-	TGTGCCAGCAGCCGCCCCCGACAGGGACAGTTCTTC	CASSRPRQGQFF
-	TRBV15	TRBJ1-2	-	TGTGCCACCAGCAGACATTCCCAGGGGGGCTACACCTTC	CATSRHSQGGYTF
TRBD2	TRBV10-3	TRBJ2-5	few	TGTGCCATCAGTCCGGGACTAGAAGAGACCCAGTACTTC	CAISPGLEETQYF
TRBD1	TRBV6-2/TRBV6-3	TRBJ2-3	few	TGTGCCAGCAGCCTTATACAGGGGGCAGATACGCAGTATTTT	CASSLIQGADTQYF